A selection of T cell receptor beta chains follows, all from one sample in a study of post-analysis software for immune sequencing data. TCRdb reanalysed the PCR reads using MiXCR and keeps one entry per CDR3 protein. The sample has almost 700,000 distinct CDR3 sequences; approximately 60% are singletons. The source material was blood. The receptors come from a girl aged 2 to 10 with multiple sclerosis. CDR3s include the opening cysteine and the closing phenylalanine or tryptophan. A D gene is named only where the DNA matches it firmly. A row's size may be missing; if present it is once, few, many or a size class.

v_call	d_call	clone_size	j_call	cdr3_nt	cdr3_aa
TRBV5-1	TRBD1	NA	TRBJ2-1	TGCGCCAGCAGCTTGGGGGGAACCGGGACAGCTTGTACCACATCCTACAATGAGCAGTTCTTC	CASSLGGTGTACTTSYNEQFF
TRBV7-2	TRBD2	few	TRBJ2-5	TGTGCCAGCAGCTTAGCCTTTAGCGGGAGGGGGGAGACCCAGTACTTC	CASSLAFSGRGETQYF
TRBV24-1	TRBD1	NA	TRBJ2-2	TGTGCCACCAGTGACCAGATTTGGGGGACAGCGAACACCGGGGAGCTGTTTTTT	CATSDQIWGTANTGELFF
TRBV11-2	TRBD1	NA	TRBJ2-1	TGTGCCAGCAGCTTAGTATCCGGACAGGCGCCCTACAATGAGCAGTTCTTC	CASSLVSGQAPYNEQFF
TRBV20-1	TRBD1	few	TRBJ1-1	TGCAGTGCTAGCCCCGATGACAGGGTCCTAGCTTTCTTT	CSASPDDRVLAFF
TRBV12-3/TRBV12-4	NA	few	TRBJ2-3	TGTGCCAGCAGTTTTCCCCCTCGCCGGGGCCCGCAGTATTTT	CASSFPPRRGPQYF
TRBV5-1	NA	once	TRBJ2-5	TGCGCCAGCAGCTTGGTGGGGGGCCAGACCAAAGAGACCCAGTACTTC	CASSLVGGQTKETQYF
TRBV24-1	TRBD2	few	TRBJ2-3	TGTGCCACCAGTGACACTAGCGGGAGAACAGATACGCAGTATTTT	CATSDTSGRTDTQYF
TRBV28	TRBD1	NA	TRBJ2-3	TGTGCCAGCAGTCATACAGGGGTCCGTGCAGATACGCAGTATTTT	CASSHTGVRADTQYF
TRBV4-1	TRBD1	NA	TRBJ1-1	TGCGCCAGCAGCCAGGTCTGGACAGGGGAGGGGATGAACACTGAAGCTTTCTTT	CASSQVWTGEGMNTEAFF
TRBV5-1	NA	NA	TRBJ2-1	TGCGCCAGCAGCCCCGGGATCACCCAATCTTACAATGAGCAGTTCTTC	CASSPGITQSYNEQFF
TRBV6-6	NA	few	TRBJ2-1	TGTGCCAGCGCTGACGGGGGGCTGTACAATGAGCAGTTCTTC	CASADGGLYNEQFF
TRBV10-2	NA	NA	TRBJ2-3	TGCGCCAGCAGGCCCGGGTCTAGCACAGATACGCAGTATTTT	CASRPGSSTDTQYF
TRBV5-1	NA	NA	TRBJ2-1	TGCGCCAGCAGCGCGGGCCAGGGTTGGAATGAGCAGTTCTTC	CASSAGQGWNEQFF
TRBV5-1	NA	NA	TRBJ2-7	TGCGCCAGCAGCTTCGGGCAGGGCAGAGGGTACGAGCAGTACTTC	CASSFGQGRGYEQYF
TRBV10-3	TRBD1	NA	TRBJ1-6	TGTGCCATCAGTCCCGGGACAGGGCTTTCACCCCTCCACTTT	CAISPGTGLSPLHF
TRBV7-6	NA	few	TRBJ2-4	TGTGCCAGCAGTGCGGCCGGCAAAAACATTCAGTACTTC	CASSAAGKNIQYF
TRBV29-1	NA	NA	TRBJ2-5	TGCAGCATTTTCTCGTCCGAGACCCAGTACTTC	CSIFSSETQYF
TRBV6-6	NA	NA	TRBJ2-7	TGTGCCAGCAGTACCCCGGCGACCTACGAGCAGTACTTC	CASSTPATYEQYF
TRBV7-2	TRBD1	NA	TRBJ1-3	TGTGCCAGCAGCTTATCCACAGGGGCAGGAAACACCATATATTTT	CASSLSTGAGNTIYF
TRBV10-2	NA	few	TRBJ1-1	TGTGCCAGCAGTGAGATGAACACTGAAGCTTTCTTT	CASSEMNTEAFF
TRBV24-1	NA	NA	TRBJ2-2	TGTGCCACCAGTGATGCCCCGGGACCGAGCACCGGGGAGCTGTTTTTT	CATSDAPGPSTGELFF
TRBV10-3	NA	NA	TRBJ1-5	TGTGCCATCAGCGCACTAGCGTCGGGTCAGCCCCAGCATTTT	CAISALASGQPQHF
TRBV29-1	TRBD2	NA	TRBJ2-1	TGCAGCGTTGTGTTACCGGGACTAGCGGGCAATGAGCAGTTCTTC	CSVVLPGLAGNEQFF
TRBV29-1	NA	NA	TRBJ1-2	TGCGGCGTTGAGTCAGGGGCATTCGACTATGGCTACACCTTC	CGVESGAFDYGYTF
TRBV10-3	TRBD1	once	TRBJ1-2	TGTGCCATCAGTGAGGGGACAGGGGCAAGAGGCTACACCTTC	CAISEGTGARGYTF
TRBV6-6	NA	NA	TRBJ1-5	TGTGCCAGCAGTTCCCGACAGGGCAATCAGCCCCAGCATTTT	CASSSRQGNQPQHF
TRBV5-1	TRBD2	few	TRBJ2-1	TGCGCCAGCAGCAAAACTAGCGGAAATGAGCAGTTCTTC	CASSKTSGNEQFF
TRBV5-1	NA	NA	TRBJ2-5	TGCGCCAGCAGCAGTATCGGGCTAAGGGAGACCCAGTACTTC	CASSSIGLRETQYF
TRBV15	TRBD2	NA	TRBJ2-1	TGTGCCACCAGCAGTGAGCCGACCGGGACTAGTCAGAATGAGCAGTTCTTC	CATSSEPTGTSQNEQFF
TRBV5-1	NA	few	TRBJ2-5	TGCGCCAGCAGCCCGGGCCTCCAGAGCCTCGAGACCCAGTACTTC	CASSPGLQSLETQYF
TRBV6-2/TRBV6-3	TRBD1	NA	TRBJ2-7	TGTGCCAGCAGTTACCAAACAGGGGGCGAGTTATACGAGCAGTACTTC	CASSYQTGGELYEQYF
TRBV4-1	TRBD1	NA	TRBJ2-1	TGCGCCAGCAGCCTGGGGGCAGGGGGCATCGGGTCCTACAATGAGCAGTTCTTC	CASSLGAGGIGSYNEQFF
TRBV20-1	NA	once	TRBJ2-5	TGCAGTGCTAGCCGGGGCACTCGGGAGACCCAGTACTTC	CSASRGTRETQYF
TRBV29-1	NA	few	TRBJ2-5	TGCAGCGTTGAAGGAGGGCCGGGCGAGACCCAGTACTTC	CSVEGGPGETQYF